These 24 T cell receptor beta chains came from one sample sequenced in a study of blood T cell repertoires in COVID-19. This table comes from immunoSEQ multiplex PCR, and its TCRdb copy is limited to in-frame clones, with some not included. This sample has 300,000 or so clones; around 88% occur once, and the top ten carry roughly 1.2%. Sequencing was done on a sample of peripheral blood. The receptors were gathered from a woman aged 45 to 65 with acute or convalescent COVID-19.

CDR3 bases: TGCGCCAGCAGCCAGGGCCCGGGACAGGGGGCAGGCGAGCAGTACTTC. Translating gives CASSQGPGQGAGEQYF. J is TRBJ2-7 and V is TRBV4-3, with 12 nucleotides matching TRBD1. CDR1 is LGHNA, CDR2 YSLEER, per germline. The CDR3 is 16 amino acids. V lost 3 bases and J lost 6; bases outside the gene matches: 9.

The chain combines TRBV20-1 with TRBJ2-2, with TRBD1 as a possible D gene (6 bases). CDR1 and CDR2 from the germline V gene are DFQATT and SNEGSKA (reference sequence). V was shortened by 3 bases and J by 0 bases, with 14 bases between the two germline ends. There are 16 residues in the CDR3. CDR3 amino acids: CSASAPGASNTGELFF. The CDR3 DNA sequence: TGCAGTGCTAGTGCCCCAGGGGCCTCGAACACCGGGGAGCTGTTTTTT.

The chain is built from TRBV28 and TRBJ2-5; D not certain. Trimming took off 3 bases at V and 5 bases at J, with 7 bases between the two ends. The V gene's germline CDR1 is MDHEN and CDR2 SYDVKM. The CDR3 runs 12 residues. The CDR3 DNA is TGTGCCAGCAGTTTTGGAGCGGAGACCCAGTACTTC. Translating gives CASSFGAETQYF. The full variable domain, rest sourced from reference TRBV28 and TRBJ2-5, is DVKVTQSSRYLVKRTGEKVFLECVQDMDHENMFWYRQDPGLGLRLIYFSYDVKMKEKGDIPEGYSVSREKKERFSLILESASTNQTSMYLCASSFGAETQYFGPGTRLLVL.

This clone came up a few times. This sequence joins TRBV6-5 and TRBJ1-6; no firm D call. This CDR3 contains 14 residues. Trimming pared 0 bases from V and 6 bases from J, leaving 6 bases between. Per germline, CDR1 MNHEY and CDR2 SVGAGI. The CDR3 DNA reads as TGTGCCAGCAGTTACTCATCACTTAATTCACCCCTCCACTTT. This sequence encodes CASSYSSLNSPLHF.

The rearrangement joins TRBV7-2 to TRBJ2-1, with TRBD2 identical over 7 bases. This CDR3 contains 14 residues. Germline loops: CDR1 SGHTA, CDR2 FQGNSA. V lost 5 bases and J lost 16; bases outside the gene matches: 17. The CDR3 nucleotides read TGTGCCAGCAGCCCAGATCCCATCGGACTAGAATCCTTCTTC. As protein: CASSPDPIGLESFF.

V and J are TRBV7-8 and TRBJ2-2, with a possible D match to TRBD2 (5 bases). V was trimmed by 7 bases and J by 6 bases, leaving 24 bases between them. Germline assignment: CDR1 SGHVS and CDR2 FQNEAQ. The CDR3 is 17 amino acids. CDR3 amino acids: CASNPPLRIARPGELFF. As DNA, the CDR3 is TGTGCCAGCAACCCCCCCCTCAGGATAGCGCGGCCCGGGGAGCTGTTTTTT.

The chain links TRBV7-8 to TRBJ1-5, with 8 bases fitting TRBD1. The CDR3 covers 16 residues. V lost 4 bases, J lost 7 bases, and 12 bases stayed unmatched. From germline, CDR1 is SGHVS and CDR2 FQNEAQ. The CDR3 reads CASSSQRQGYGQPQHF. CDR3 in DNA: TGTGCCAGCAGCTCGCAAAGACAGGGGTACGGGCAGCCCCAGCATTTT.

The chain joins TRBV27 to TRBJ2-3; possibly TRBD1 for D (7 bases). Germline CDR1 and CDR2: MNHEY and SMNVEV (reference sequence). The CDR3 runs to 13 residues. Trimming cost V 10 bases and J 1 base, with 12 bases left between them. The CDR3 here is CATEGAGTDTQYF. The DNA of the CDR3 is TGTGCCACGGAGGGGGCGGGCACAGATACGCAGTATTTT.

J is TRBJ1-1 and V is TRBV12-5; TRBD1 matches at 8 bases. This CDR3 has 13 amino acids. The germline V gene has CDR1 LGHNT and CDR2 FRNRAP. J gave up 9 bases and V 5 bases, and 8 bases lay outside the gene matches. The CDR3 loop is CASGQGTGRKAFF. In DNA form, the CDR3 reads TGTGCTAGTGGTCAAGGGACAGGTCGGAAAGCTTTCTTT.

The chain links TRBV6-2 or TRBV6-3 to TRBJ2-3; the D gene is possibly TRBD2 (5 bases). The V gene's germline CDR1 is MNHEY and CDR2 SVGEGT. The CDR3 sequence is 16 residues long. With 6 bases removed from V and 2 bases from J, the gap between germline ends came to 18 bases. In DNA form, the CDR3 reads TGTGCCAGCAGCGGGAAGGGAGCCAAGGACACAGATACGCAGTATTTT. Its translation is CASSGKGAKDTDTQYF.

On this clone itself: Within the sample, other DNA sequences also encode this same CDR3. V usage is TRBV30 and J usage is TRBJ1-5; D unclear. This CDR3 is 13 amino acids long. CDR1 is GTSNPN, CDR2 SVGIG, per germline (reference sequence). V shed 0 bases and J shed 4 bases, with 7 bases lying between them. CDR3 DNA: TGTGCCTGGAGTGTAGCCAGGAATCAGCCCCAGCATTTT. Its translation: CAWSVARNQPQHF.

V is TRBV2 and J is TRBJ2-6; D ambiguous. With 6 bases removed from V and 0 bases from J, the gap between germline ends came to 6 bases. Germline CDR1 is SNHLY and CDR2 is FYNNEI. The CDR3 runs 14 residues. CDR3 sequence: CASSWSSGANVLTF. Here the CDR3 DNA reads TGTGCCAGCAGCTGGAGCTCTGGGGCCAACGTCCTGACTTTC.

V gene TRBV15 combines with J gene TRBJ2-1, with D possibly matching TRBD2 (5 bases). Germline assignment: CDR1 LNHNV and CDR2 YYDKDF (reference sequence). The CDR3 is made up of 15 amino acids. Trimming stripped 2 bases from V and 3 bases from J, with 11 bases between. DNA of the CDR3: TGTGCCACCAGCAGAATCATAGCGTTCTACAATGAGCAGTTCTTC. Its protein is CATSRIIAFYNEQFF.

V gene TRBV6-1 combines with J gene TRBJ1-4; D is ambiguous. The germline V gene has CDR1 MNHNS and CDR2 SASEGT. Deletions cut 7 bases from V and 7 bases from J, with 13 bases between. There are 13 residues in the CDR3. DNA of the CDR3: TGTGCCAGCATAAGAGAGGCTAGTGAAAAACTGTTTTTT. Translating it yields CASIREASEKLFF.

The CDR3 sequence is CATSRGGSGSSYEQYF. The CDR3, as DNA: TGTGCCACCAGCAGAGGTGGAAGCGGGAGCTCCTACGAGCAGTACTTC. V usage is TRBV15 and J usage is TRBJ2-7, with 8 positions matching TRBD2. Germline V CDR1 and CDR2: LNHNV, YYDKDF (reference sequence). This CDR3 is built from 16 residues. V lost 1 base, J lost 0 bases, and 5 bases stayed unmatched.

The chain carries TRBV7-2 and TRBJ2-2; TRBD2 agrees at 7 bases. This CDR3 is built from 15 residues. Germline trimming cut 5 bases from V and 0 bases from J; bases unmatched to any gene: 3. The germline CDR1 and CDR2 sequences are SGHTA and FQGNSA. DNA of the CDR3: TGTGCCAGCAGCCGTCGGGGGGCGAACACCGGGGAGCTGTTTTTT. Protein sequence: CASSRRGANTGELFF.

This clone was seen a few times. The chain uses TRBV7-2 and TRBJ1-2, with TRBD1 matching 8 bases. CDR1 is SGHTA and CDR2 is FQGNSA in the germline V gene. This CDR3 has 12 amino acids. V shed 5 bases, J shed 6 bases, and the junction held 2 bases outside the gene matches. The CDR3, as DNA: TGTGCCAGCAGCCAGACAGGGGATGGCTACACCTTC. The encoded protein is CASSQTGDGYTF.

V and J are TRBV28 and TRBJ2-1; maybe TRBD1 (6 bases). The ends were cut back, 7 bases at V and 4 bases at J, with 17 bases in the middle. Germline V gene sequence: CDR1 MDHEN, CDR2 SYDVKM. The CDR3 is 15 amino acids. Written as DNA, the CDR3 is TGTGCCAGCACCCTTCCGGGACAAGGATACAATGAGCAGTTCTTC. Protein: CASTLPGQGYNEQFF.

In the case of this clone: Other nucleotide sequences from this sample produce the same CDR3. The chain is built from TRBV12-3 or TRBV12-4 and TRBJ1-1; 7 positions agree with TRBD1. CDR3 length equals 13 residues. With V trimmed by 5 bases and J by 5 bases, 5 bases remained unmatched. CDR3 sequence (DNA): TGTGCCAGCAGTCTGACAGGGAGGACTGAAGCTTTCTTT. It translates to CASSLTGRTEAFF.

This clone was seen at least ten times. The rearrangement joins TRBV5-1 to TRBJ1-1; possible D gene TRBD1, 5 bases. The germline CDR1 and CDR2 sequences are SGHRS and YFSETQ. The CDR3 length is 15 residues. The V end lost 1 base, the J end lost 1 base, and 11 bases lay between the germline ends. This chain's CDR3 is CASSLRGGENTEAFF. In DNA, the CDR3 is TGCGCCAGCAGCTTGCGGGGAGGGGAGAACACTGAAGCTTTCTTT.

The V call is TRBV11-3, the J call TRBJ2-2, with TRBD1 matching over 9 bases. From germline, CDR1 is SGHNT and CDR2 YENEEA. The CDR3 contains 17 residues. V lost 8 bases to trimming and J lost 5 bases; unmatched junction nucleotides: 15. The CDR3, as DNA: TGTGCCAGCGGCCCCGGGACAGGGATCGGCGGGACCGGGGAGCTGTTTTTT. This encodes CASGPGTGIGGTGELFF.

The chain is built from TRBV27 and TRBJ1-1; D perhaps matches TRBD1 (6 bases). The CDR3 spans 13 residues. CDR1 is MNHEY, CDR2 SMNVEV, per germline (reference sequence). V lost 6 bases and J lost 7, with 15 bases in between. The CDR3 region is CASRIGQQGEAFF. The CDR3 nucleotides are TGTGCCAGCAGGATTGGGCAACAGGGTGAAGCTTTCTTT.

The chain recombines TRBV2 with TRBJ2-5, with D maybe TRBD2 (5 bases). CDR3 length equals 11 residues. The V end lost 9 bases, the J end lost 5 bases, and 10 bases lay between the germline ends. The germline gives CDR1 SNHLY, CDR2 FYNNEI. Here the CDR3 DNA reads TGTGCCAGGGGAGACGTGGAGACCCAGTACTTC. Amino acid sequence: CARGDVETQYF. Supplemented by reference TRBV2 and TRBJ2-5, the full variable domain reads EPEVTQTPSHQVTQMGQEVILRCVPISNHLYFYWYRQILGQKVEFLVSFYNNEISEKSEIFDDQFSVERPDGSNFTLKIRSTKLEDSAMYFCARGDVETQYFGPGTRLLVL.

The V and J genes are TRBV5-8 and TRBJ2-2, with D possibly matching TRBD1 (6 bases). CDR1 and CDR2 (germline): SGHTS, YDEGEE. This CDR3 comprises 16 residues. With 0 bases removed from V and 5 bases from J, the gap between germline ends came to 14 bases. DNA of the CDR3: TGTGCCAGCAGCTTGGGGGGGCGCCTGGGAACCGGGGAGCTGTTTTTT. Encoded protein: CASSLGGRLGTGELFF.